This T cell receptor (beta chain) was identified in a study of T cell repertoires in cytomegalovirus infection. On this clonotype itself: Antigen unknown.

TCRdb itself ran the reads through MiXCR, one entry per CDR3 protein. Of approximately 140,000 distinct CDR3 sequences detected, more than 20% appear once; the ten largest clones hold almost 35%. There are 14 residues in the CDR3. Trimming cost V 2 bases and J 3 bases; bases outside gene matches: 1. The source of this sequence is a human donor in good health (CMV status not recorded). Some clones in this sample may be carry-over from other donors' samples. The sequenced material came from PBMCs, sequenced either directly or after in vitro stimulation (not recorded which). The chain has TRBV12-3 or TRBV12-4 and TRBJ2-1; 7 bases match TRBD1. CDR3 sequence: CASSLRTGYNEQFF. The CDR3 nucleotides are TGTGCCAGCAGTTTACGGACAGGCTACAATGAGCAGTTCTTC.